This is a list of T cell receptor beta chains from one sample in a study of early T cells in non-severe SARS-CoV-2 infection. TCRdb reprocessed the 5' RACE reads via MiXCR and lists one record per CDR3 protein. The table shows 87,000 or so distinct CDR3 sequences, with approximately 15% occurring only once. The specimen was whole blood. The source of these receptors is an adult who was a healthcare worker with PCR-confirmed SARS-CoV-2 infection or an uninfected control (not recorded which). The CDR3 runs from the conserved cysteine through the conserved F or W. D genes are given only for firm matches. Expanded clones get a size class; other rows say once, few or many, or leave the size out.

size,D,V,J,length,DNA,CDR3
few,TRBD2,TRBV15,TRBJ2-7,14,TGTGCCACCAGCAGAGGGGGGGGAACCTACGAGCAGTACTTC,CATSRGGGTYEQYF
few,-,TRBV7-2,TRBJ1-2,13,TGTGCCAGCAGCCACAGGGTGCTCTATGGCTACACCTTC,CASSHRVLYGYTF
few,TRBD1,TRBV12-3/TRBV12-4,TRBJ2-3,15,TGTGCCAGCAGTTTCACAGGGGCAGGCACAGATACGCAGTATTTT,CASSFTGAGTDTQYF
few,TRBD1,TRBV4-1,TRBJ1-6,16,TGCGCCAGCAGCCAAGTACCGGGACAGGGGTTCTCACCCCTCCACTTT,CASSQVPGQGFSPLHF
-,TRBD1,TRBV7-2,TRBJ1-3,13,TGTGCCAGCGCAGGGGGGGTCCGAAACACCATATATTTT,CASAGGVRNTIYF
-,-,TRBV20-1,TRBJ1-4,14,TGCAGTGCTGGGAGGACGGCCTCCACCGAAAAACTGTTTTTT,CSAGRTASTEKLFF
-,-,TRBV11-1,TRBJ1-2,17,TGTGCCAGCAGCCCAGGGTCATCTGAGACCGCAGTCTATGGCTACACCTTC,CASSPGSSETAVYGYTF
-,-,TRBV3-1,TRBJ1-1,11,TGTGCCAGCAAGCTGAACACTGAAGCTTTCTTT,CASKLNTEAFF
many,-,TRBV12-3/TRBV12-4,TRBJ1-2,11,TGTGCCAGCACCCCATTAAGTGGCTACACCTTC,CASTPLSGYTF
few,-,TRBV6-5,TRBJ2-1,14,TGTGCCAGCAGCCCCGGACTCCTGGGGAATGAGCAGTTCTTC,CASSPGLLGNEQFF
-,TRBD1,TRBV5-1,TRBJ1-1,17,TGCGCCAGCAGCGTCGGACAGGGAGGCTCTATGAACACTGAAGCTTTCTTT,CASSVGQGGSMNTEAFF
many,-,TRBV6-1,TRBJ1-5,18,TGTGCCAGCAGTAGACGGGGGCTCACCTCGGGTAGCACAGATACGCAGCATTTT,CASSRRGLTSGSTDTQHF
few,TRBD2,TRBV4-2,TRBJ2-1,16,TGTGCCAGCAGCCAAGAGCGGGCGGGGGACTACAATGAGCAGTTCTTC,CASSQERAGDYNEQFF
-,TRBD1,TRBV5-1,TRBJ2-7,13,TGCGCCAGCAGCTGGACAGGGGGGTACGAGCAGTACTTC,CASSWTGGYEQYF
few,-,TRBV5-6,TRBJ2-3,15,TGTGCCAGCAGCTTTGGACAGCCTGAAACAGATACGCAGTATTTT,CASSFGQPETDTQYF
-,-,TRBV5-5,TRBJ1-2,13,TGTGCCAGCAGCTTTGCGACAAACTATGGCTACACCTTC,CASSFATNYGYTF
few,TRBD1,TRBV7-2,TRBJ1-6,17,TGTGCCAGCAGCGTTGACAGGGGCTTCTGGTATAATTCACCCCTCCACTTT,CASSVDRGFWYNSPLHF
few,-,TRBV20-1,TRBJ1-1,12,TGCAGTGCTGAGGGCCTTAACACTGAAGCTTTCTTT,CSAEGLNTEAFF
many,-,TRBV28,TRBJ1-2,14,TGTGCCAGCAGTATTATTGCGCTAAAGGGGGGCTACACCTTC,CASSIIALKGGYTF
-,-,TRBV28,TRBJ1-1,13,TGTGCCAGCAGTTTGCCAGGGAAGACTGAAGCTTTCTTT,CASSLPGKTEAFF
few,TRBD1,TRBV28,TRBJ2-7,14,TGTGCCAGCTATACCGGGACAGGGGTCTACGAGCAGTACTTC,CASYTGTGVYEQYF
few,-,TRBV5-1,TRBJ1-4,14,TGCGCCAGCAGCTTGGTGGTACAGGGTGAAAAACTGTTTTTT,CASSLVVQGEKLFF
-,-,TRBV5-1,TRBJ2-7,13,TGCGCCAGCAGCTTCCGGGACACTGGGGAGCAGTACTTC,CASSFRDTGEQYF
few,-,TRBV7-6,TRBJ1-3,15,TGTGCCAGCAGCTTAATCGCTCTCGGTGGAAACACCATATATTTT,CASSLIALGGNTIYF
many,-,TRBV30,TRBJ1-2,13,TGTGCCTGGAGTGTCACGGCTAGCTATGGCTACACCTTC,CAWSVTASYGYTF
-,TRBD1,TRBV7-6,TRBJ2-3,15,TGTGCCAGCAGTTTTGGAACAGGGGGCCCAGATACGCAGTATTTT,CASSFGTGGPDTQYF
-,-,TRBV6-2/TRBV6-3,TRBJ1-5,15,TGTGCCAGCAGCTACGGGGGAGGTGGCAATCAGCCCCAGCATTTT,CASSYGGGGNQPQHF
-,-,TRBV5-1,TRBJ2-3,15,TGCGCCAGCAGCTTAGAATCGATACTAACAGATACGCAGTATTTT,CASSLESILTDTQYF
many,-,TRBV10-3,TRBJ2-2,15,TGTGCCATCAGTGAACGGGGGTCTCCGACCGGGGAGCTGTTTTTT,CAISERGSPTGELFF
many,-,TRBV5-5,TRBJ1-1,14,TGTGCCAGCAGCCGACAGACAGGCGGTGGGGCGGCTTTCTTT,CASSRQTGGGAAFF
many,TRBD1,TRBV7-8,TRBJ2-7,14,TGTGCCAGCAGCTTTTCCCAGGGGGCCAACGAGCAGTACTTC,CASSFSQGANEQYF
-,TRBD1,TRBV28,TRBJ2-5,17,TGTGCCAGCAGTTCTATTCAGGGACAGGGGATCGCGCAGACCCAGTACTTC,CASSSIQGQGIAQTQYF
-,-,TRBV7-9,TRBJ1-2,15,TGTGCCAGCAGCTTGATGGACGGACCTTACTATGGCTACACCTTC,CASSLMDGPYYGYTF
-,-,TRBV25-1,TRBJ1-2,13,TGTGCCAGCAGGAGGGATCCTCCTTATGACTACACCTTC,CASRRDPPYDYTF
few,TRBD2,TRBV6-5,TRBJ2-7,15,TGTGCCAGCAGGCCGACTAGCGGGGGATCCTACGAGCAGTACTTC,CASRPTSGGSYEQYF
-,-,TRBV6-2/TRBV6-3,TRBJ2-6,15,TGTGCCAGCAGAGACGGGTACTCTGGGGCCAACGTCCTGACTTTC,CASRDGYSGANVLTF
few,-,TRBV12-3/TRBV12-4,TRBJ1-5,12,TGTGCCAGCAGCCCGGGCAATCAGCCCCAGCATTTT,CASSPGNQPQHF
many,-,TRBV28,TRBJ1-2,13,TGTGCCAGCAGTCCTCTCACAGGGAATGGCTACACCTTC,CASSPLTGNGYTF
-,TRBD2,TRBV20-1,TRBJ2-3,17,TGCAGTGCTGAAGACGCGGGGGGCTCTCCTAGCACAGATACGCAGTATTTT,CSAEDAGGSPSTDTQYF
many,-,TRBV20-1,TRBJ2-7,13,TGCAGTGCCCCTTTAGTAATTGGTTACGAGCAGTACTTC,CSAPLVIGYEQYF
few,TRBD2,TRBV7-6,TRBJ2-3,15,TGTGCCAGCAGCCCAACTAGCGCTAGGGCAGATACGCAGTATTTT,CASSPTSARADTQYF
many,-,TRBV3-1,TRBJ2-2,13,TGTGCCAGCAGCCAGCCTTCCACCGGGGAGCTGTTTTTT,CASSQPSTGELFF
many,-,TRBV11-2,TRBJ2-1,14,TGTGCCAGCAGCTTAGTCGGGGGGCAGGATGAGCAGTTCTTC,CASSLVGGQDEQFF
few,-,TRBV21-1,TRBJ2-7,13,TGTGCCAGCAGCAAGAGAAGGGTCAACGAGCAGTACTTC,CASSKRRVNEQYF
few,TRBD2,TRBV4-3,TRBJ2-1,18,TGCGCCAGCAGCCTTCGGACTAGCGGGGGGCCATTCTACAATGAGCAGTTCTTC,CASSLRTSGGPFYNEQFF
-,-,TRBV20-1,TRBJ1-4,14,TGCAGTGCTAGAGATCACTGGGGGGCTGAAAAACTGTTTTTT,CSARDHWGAEKLFF
-,-,TRBV20-1,TRBJ2-1,18,TGCAGTGCTACCTCTTTCGGAGTCGGACGGGGCCTTTGGGATGAGCAGTTCTTC,CSATSFGVGRGLWDEQFF
many,-,TRBV28,TRBJ1-5,15,TGTGCCAGCAGTTTAATTTTGGCAGGCAATCAGCCCCAGCATTTT,CASSLILAGNQPQHF